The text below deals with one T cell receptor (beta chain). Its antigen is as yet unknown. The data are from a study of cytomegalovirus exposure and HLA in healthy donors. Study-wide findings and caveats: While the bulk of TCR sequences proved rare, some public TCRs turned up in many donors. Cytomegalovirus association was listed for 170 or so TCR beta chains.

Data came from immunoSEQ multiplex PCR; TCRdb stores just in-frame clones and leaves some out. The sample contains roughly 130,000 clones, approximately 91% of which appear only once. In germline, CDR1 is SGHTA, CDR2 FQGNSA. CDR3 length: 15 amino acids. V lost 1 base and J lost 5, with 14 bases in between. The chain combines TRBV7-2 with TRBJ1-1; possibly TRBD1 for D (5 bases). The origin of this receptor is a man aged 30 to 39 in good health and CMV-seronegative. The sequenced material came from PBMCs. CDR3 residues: CASSLVGREGTEAFF. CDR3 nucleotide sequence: TGTGCCAGCAGCTTAGTCGGCAGGGAAGGGACTGAAGCTTTCTTT.